The present entry profiles one T cell receptor beta chain with its context. Its antigen is still unknown. Base quality data are lacking; no much larger clone is found one base away. This entry comes from a study of cytomegalovirus exposure and HLA in healthy donors (dated by TCRdb to 2016 to 2017). About the study as a whole: An earlier analysis of about 530 of the donors reported 276 Gb of sequence data and 117 million unique TCR beta sequences obtained from about 200 million T cells. About 280 gigabases of sequencing data and 80 million or so unique TCR sequences were included in an early release covering around 600 HLA-typed donors. Among the roughly 390 genotyped donors, under 90% belonged to the genetic ancestry cluster associated with self-reported Caucasian donors. The study was designed to test whether signatures of past pathogen exposure could be identified by cataloging public T cell receptors. Using immunosequencing, the study profiled T cell repertoires from 666 subjects and related those repertoires to cytomegalovirus serostatus. Along with the 666-subject first cohort, a separate validation cohort of over a hundred different subjects was used. To predict cytomegalovirus infection status, the study brought together high-throughput TCR immunosequencing, statistical association of individual TCRs with disease status, and machine learning. In a later analysis, previously published TCR beta repertoires from about 640 donors were re-analyzed and high-resolution HLA genotyping was added so that TCR occurrence patterns could be studied. The later analysis used no new phenotypic data to find candidate immune exposures, relying instead on TCR beta sequences and their occurrence across donors. To decide whether each TCR beta V gene segment behaved as functional or pseudogenic, an earlier analysis of several hundred of the donors relied on high-throughput TCR beta sequencing. Donor age, sex, ethnicity and CMV serostatus were compiled together with the repertoire data. A later genetic analysis took genome-wide SNP genotypes for about three fifths of the roughly 700 donors and used that subset as a discovery cohort. Every discovery cohort repertoire had been produced on one sequencing platform. Both class I and class II loci were covered by HLA typing, at four-digit resolution. Typing coverage varied by locus: roughly 620-640 donors for A, B, C, DRB1 and DQB1; approximately 520 for DQA1; approximately 610 for DPA1; fewer than 480 for DPB1. Because of strong linkage in the cohort, four or five DR-DQ haplotypes were treated as single units for association and clustering. Among around 400 genotyped donors of the cohort, an average of about 220,000 unique TCR beta nucleotide sequences was sequenced per donor, of which about 18% were non-productive.

Results the study describes overall, beyond this receptor: In a later analysis, around 17,000 TCR beta sequences were associated with specific HLA alleles at a false discovery rate of 0.05. In a later analysis, most CMV-associated TCR beta chains were found to appear HLA-restricted, with HLA associations seemingly driven largely by CMV exposure. The authors suggested that the approach could potentially be extended to other disease states and immunological phenotypes. In the study, 150 to 200 TCR beta chains were listed as associated with cytomegalovirus. In both the original and validation cohorts, the classifier was reported to diagnose cytomegalovirus status with high specificity and sensitivity. While some public TCRs were present in many individuals, most TCR sequences turned up only very rarely across donors. The 87-base-pair reads could not distinguish some IMGT-functional V segments, including TRBV6-2 and TRBV6-3, so those segments were excluded. A later analysis found that HLA-associated TCR beta chains were more clonally expanded and had lower generation probabilities than equally common non-associated chains. When HLA alleles, especially DR and DQ, strongly co-occurred, TCR associations were difficult to assign to individual alleles. Correlated functional status among segregating V segments might reflect linkage disequilibrium, but an unknown experimental factor could not be ruled out. Roughly uniform sequencing depth across donors was assumed in presence/absence analyses, although this assumption may not hold. A further reported finding was that TCR beta sequences accurately predicted the HLA-A and HLA-B alleles for most subjects in the first cohort. The only immune exposure information available for the cohort was CMV serostatus. Three of the identified cytomegalovirus-associated TCR beta chains were confirmed in vitro to be specific for cytomegalovirus antigens. In a later analysis, TCR association rates were found to vary across HLA loci, with the most associated TCRs seen for DRB1 alleles and the fewest for HLA-C alleles. A later genetic analysis associated a missense DCLRE1C variant with V-gene and J-gene trimming of TCR beta chains, and an independent cohort replicated the association. Several of the top co-occurrence clusters appeared to be linked to parvovirus B19, influenza, CMV and Epstein-Barr virus, according to a later analysis. In an earlier analysis of around 600 of the donors, most TCR beta V segments were observed in productive rearrangements about 87% or about 30% of the time, broadly matching IMGT annotations. Because HLA typing was missing for some donors at each locus, association tests included only the typed subset. The sequencing pipeline was judged likely to have produced a cluster of highly shared sequence variants as a technical artifact. In this cohort, only TCR beta chains were sequenced, and detectable features were limited by the absence of alpha or paired-chain data. Over 15 rarely observed V segments, including chromosome 9 orphons, were excluded from the earlier analysis of almost 600 of the donors because counts were too low. Compared with the roughly 710-donor mean, donors in an Asian-associated ancestry cluster had fewer N-insertions in productive TCRs, according to a later genetic analysis.

CDR3 length: 15 amino acids, cysteine to phenylalanine. The retained sequence is limited to the CDR3, 45 bases, with the frame set at the first base. The V end gives up 5 bases and the J end 3 bases, leaving 7 bases in the junction not matched to a gene. According to the germline V gene (reference sequence), CDR1 reads SEHNR and CDR2 reads FQNEAQ. The cohort comprised fewer than 750 healthy bone marrow donors. At the time of sampling, every cohort member was nominally healthy, though immune exposures that went unrecorded were likely present. The donor tested CMV seropositive and was one of the 289 seropositive cohort members. Every donor gave a peripheral blood sample, and the peripheral blood mononuclear cells from that sample were used for TCR beta sequencing. The Qiagen DNeasy Blood Extraction Kit was used to extract genomic DNA from the blood cell samples. The library relied on the immunoSEQ multiplex PCR assay. The multiplex PCR relied on a mix of 60 forward primers for TCR Vbeta segments and 13 reverse primers for TCR Jbeta segments. A multiplex PCR assay on genomic DNA amplified the CDR3 region of rearranged TCR beta genes. The Illumina HiSeq System was used to sequence the amplified TCR beta libraries as 87-base-pair reads. The authors' pipeline ran thus. A later analysis counted some 74 million unique TCR beta chains across the 550 to 800 repertoires, and 9 million to 14 million of these chains were shared by at least two donors. Raw reads were error-corrected and collapsed into unique sequences with a nearest-neighbor algorithm that merged closely related sequences to remove PCR and sequencing errors. CDR3 sequences were aligned to IMGT reference sequences to assign V, D and J gene segments. For a sequence to be retained, at least a six-nucleotide match to both a V gene segment and a J gene segment was required. Rearrangements were called productive when the CDR3 lacked stop codons and stayed in frame with V and J; all others were non-productive. CDR3 was defined by IMGT convention, running from the second conserved V-encoded cysteine to the conserved J-encoded phenylalanine. Sequences without an unambiguous match to a single V gene segment were excluded from the earlier analysis of about 600 of the donors. An earlier analysis of a few hundred of the donors classified V segments as functional when productive rearrangements were above 56.7% and as segregating when the standard deviation between donors was above 5%. A statistical classification framework was developed to diagnose cytomegalovirus status using the catalog of TCR beta chain sequences. In a later analysis, V and J genes were assigned by comparing TCR nucleotide sequences against IMGT/GENE-DB human TR gene sequences. A later analysis assigned CDR3 sequences and most-parsimonious VDJ recombination scenarios with the TCRdist pipeline. In a later analysis, each TCR beta chain was defined by its CDR3 amino acid sequence together with its V-gene family, and reads without a unique V-gene family were excluded. A later analysis removed several hundred highly shared, low-generation-probability nucleotide sequences to deal with suspected cross-contamination and a sequencing artifact. In a later analysis, a clonal expansion index for each public chain was calculated from normalized within-repertoire ranks of inferred template counts. In a later analysis, generation probabilities were computed with a VDJ recombination model fitted to out-of-frame rearrangements, and the resulting probabilities were checked against IGoR. In a later analysis, TCR-TCR, TCR-HLA and TCR-CMV co-occurrence was scored with hypergeometric tests, and a repertoire-size bias correction was applied to TCR pairs. False discovery rates were estimated in a later analysis by permuting HLA or CMV assignments 20 times. In a later analysis, co-occurring TCRs were grouped using DBSCAN, and TCRdist sequence similarity was added for clustering within HLA-allele-positive subsets. For co-occurrence clustering, repertoires with fewer than 30,000 or more than 120,000 public chains were excluded, along with four or five repertoires with anomalous nucleotide sharing. TCRdb mirrors the immuneACCESS table, restricted to in-frame sequences. Some clones are absent from its copies; in checked studies, under half trace to an unresolved V gene, and the reason for the others is unknown. Clone size and V and J calls were adopted from that table, with D and trimming inferred from the DNA. This sample is represented by 150,000 to 200,000 clones; approximately 78% of them were singletons. 6.5% of the sample comes from the top ten.

The material sequenced was PBMCs. The origin of this receptor is a woman aged 45-65 years in good health and CMV-seropositive. Here the chain combines TRBV7-9 and TRBJ2-4, with 7 junctional bases fitting TRBD1. The sequence in DNA is TGTGCCAGCAGCCTGGGACAGTCGGGCAAAAACATTCAGTACTTC. This encodes CASSLGQSGKNIQYF.